This T cell receptor beta chain was found in a study of T cells after yellow fever vaccination. About the study: The authors prepared low-cell-number fractions using SMART-Seq v4 Ultra Low Input.

A single record per CDR3 protein comes from TCRdb applying MiXCR to the 5' RACE reads. The sample consists of 180,000 or so distinct CDR3 sequences, approximately 10% of them appearing once. With regard to this clonotype: The antigen remains unidentified.

Study-wide results and limits: A small proportion of clonotypes was detected in both the CD4 and CD8 compartments. Subsequent booster samples again held most clones from primary vaccination (approximately 95% CD4, roughly 90% CD8). A faster peak, day 5 versus 15, was reached by the weaker secondary response.

The germline CDR1 and CDR2 sequences are ENHRY and SYGVKD. Trimming shortened V by 10 bases and J by 0 bases, and 15 bases separated the two germline ends. There are 14 residues in the CDR3. This chain uses TRBV10-3 with TRBJ1-1, with no clear D. The receptor's source is a man between 18 and 35 years old who received the YFV17D yellow fever vaccine. Source: CD8+ T cells sorted from PBMCs, taken 15 days after the yellow fever booster vaccination. Written as DNA, the CDR3 is TGTGCCACCTCGGACGCTTCCATGAACACTGAAGCTTTCTTT. Its translation: CATSDASMNTEAFF.